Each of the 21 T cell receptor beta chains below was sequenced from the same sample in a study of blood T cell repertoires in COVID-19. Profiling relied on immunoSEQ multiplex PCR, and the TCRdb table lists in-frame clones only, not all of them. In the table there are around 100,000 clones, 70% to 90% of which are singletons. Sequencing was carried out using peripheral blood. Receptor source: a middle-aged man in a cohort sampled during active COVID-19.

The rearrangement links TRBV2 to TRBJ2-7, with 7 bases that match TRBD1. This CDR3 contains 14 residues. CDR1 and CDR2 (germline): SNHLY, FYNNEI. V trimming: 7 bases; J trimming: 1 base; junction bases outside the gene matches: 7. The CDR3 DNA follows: TGTGCCAGCACTTTCCCGGGACAGTCCTACGAGCAGTACGTC. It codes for CASTFPGQSYEQYV.

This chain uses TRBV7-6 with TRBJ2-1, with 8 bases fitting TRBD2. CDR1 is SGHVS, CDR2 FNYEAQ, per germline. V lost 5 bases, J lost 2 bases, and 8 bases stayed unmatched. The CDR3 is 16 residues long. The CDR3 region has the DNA TGTGCCAGCAGCCGGGGGGGCAGTACCCCCTACAATGAGCAGTTCTTC. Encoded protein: CASSRGGSTPYNEQFF.

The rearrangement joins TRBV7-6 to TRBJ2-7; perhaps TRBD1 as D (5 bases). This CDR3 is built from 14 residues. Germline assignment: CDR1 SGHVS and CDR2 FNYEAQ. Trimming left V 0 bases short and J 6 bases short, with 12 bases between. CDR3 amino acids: CASSLAAQGREQYF. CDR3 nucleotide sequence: TGTGCCAGCAGCTTAGCGGCCCAGGGTCGCGAGCAGTACTTC.

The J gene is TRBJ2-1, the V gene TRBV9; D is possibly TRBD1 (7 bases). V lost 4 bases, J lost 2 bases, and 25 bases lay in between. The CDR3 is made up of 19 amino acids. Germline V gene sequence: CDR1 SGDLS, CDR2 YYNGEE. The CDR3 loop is CASSPVSRGARPTYNEQFF. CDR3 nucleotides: TGTGCCAGCAGCCCAGTCAGCAGGGGGGCTAGACCTACCTACAATGAGCAGTTCTTC.

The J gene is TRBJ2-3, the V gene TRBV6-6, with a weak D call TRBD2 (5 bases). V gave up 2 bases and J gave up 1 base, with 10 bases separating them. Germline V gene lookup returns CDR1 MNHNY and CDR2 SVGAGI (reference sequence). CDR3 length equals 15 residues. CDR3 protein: CASSYPGLRTDTQYF. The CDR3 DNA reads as TGTGCCAGCAGTTACCCAGGACTTCGCACAGATACGCAGTATTTT.

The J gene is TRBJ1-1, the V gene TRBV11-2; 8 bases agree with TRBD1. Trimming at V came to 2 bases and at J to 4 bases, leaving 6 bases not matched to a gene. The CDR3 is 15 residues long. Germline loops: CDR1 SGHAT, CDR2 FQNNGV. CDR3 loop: CASSLPGQGGTEAFF. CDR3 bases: TGTGCCAGCAGCTTACCCGGACAGGGAGGCACTGAAGCTTTCTTT.

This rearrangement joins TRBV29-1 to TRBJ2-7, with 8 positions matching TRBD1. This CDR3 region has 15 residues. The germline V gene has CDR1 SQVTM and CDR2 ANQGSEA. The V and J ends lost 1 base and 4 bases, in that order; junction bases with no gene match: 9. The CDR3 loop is CSVEGRTGKGYEQYF. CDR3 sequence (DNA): TGCAGCGTTGAAGGACGGACAGGGAAAGGTTACGAGCAGTACTTC.

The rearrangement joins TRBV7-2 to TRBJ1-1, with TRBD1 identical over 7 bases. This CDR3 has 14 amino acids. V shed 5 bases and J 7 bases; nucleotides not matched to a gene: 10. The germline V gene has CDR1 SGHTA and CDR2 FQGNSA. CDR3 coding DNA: TGTGCCAGCAGCCCCACGAACAGGGGTGGTGAAGCTTTCTTT. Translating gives CASSPTNRGGEAFF.

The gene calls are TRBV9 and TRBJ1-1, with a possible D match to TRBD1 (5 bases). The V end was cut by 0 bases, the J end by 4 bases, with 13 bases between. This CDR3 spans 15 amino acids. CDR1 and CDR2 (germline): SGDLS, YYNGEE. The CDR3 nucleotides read TGTGCCAGCAGCGTAGAAGGCACAGGCGTCACTGAAGCTTTCTTT. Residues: CASSVEGTGVTEAFF.

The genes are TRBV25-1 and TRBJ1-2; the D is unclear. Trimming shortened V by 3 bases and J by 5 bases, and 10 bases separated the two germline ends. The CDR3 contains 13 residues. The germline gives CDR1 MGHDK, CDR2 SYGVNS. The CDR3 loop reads CASSDDGAYGYTF. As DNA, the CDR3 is TGTGCCAGCAGTGACGACGGAGCTTATGGCTACACCTTC.

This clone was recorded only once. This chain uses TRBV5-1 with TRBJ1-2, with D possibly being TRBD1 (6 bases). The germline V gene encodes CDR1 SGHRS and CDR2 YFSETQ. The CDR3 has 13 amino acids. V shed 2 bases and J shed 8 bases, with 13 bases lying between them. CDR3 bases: TGCGCCAGCAGCTTTGAGCCCAGGGGCGGCTACACCTTC. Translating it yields CASSFEPRGGYTF.

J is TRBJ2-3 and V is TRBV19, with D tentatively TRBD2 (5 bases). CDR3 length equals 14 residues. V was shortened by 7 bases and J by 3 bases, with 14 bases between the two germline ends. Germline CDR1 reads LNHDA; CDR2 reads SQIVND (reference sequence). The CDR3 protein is CASTQRGTTDTQYF. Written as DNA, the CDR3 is TGTGCCAGTACGCAACGGGGAACGACAGATACGCAGTATTTT.

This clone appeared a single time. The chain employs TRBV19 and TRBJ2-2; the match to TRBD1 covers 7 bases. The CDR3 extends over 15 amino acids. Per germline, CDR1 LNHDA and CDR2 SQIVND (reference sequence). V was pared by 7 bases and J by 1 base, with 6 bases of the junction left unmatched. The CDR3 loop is CASTKTGLNTGELFF. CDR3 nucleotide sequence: TGTGCCAGTACCAAGACAGGGCTGAACACCGGGGAGCTGTTTTTT.

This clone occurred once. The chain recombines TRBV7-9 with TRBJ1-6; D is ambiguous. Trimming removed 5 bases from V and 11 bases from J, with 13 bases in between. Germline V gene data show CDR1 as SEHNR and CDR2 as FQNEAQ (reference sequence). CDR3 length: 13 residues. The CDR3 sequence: CASSTDGRAPLHF. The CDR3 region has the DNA TGTGCCAGCAGCACGGACGGGAGGGCACCCCTCCACTTT.

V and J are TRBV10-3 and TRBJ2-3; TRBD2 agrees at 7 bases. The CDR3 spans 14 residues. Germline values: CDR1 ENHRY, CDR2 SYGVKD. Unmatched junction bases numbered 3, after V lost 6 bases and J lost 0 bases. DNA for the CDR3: TGTGCCATCAGGCCCGGGGGGAGCACAGATACGCAGTATTTT. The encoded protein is CAIRPGGSTDTQYF.

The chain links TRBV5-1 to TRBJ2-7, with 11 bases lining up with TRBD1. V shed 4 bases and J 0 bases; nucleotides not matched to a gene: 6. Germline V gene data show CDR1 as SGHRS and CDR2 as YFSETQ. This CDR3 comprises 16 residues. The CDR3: CASSSWTGGLSYEQYF. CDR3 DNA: TGCGCCAGCAGCAGCTGGACAGGGGGCCTCTCCTACGAGCAGTACTTC.

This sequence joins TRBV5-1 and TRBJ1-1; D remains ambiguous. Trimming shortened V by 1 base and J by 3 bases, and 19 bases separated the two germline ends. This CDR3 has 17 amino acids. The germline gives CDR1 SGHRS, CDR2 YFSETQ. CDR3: CASSLTTTIVQYTEAFF. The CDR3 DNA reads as TGCGCCAGCAGCTTGACCACCACAATCGTCCAGTACACTGAAGCTTTCTTT.

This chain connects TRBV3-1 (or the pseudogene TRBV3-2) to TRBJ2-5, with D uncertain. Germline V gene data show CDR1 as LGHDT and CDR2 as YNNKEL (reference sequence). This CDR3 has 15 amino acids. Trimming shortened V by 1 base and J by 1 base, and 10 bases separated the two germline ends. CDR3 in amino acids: CASSQGSESQETQYF. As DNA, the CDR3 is TGTGCCAGCAGCCAAGGGTCCGAGTCCCAAGAGACCCAGTACTTC.

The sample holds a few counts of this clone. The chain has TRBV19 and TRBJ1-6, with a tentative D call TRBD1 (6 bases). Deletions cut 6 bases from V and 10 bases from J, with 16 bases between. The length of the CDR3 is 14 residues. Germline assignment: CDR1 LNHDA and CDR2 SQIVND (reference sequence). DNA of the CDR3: TGTGCCAGTAGCCCCACAGGGAATGACTCACCCCTCCACTTT. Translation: CASSPTGNDSPLHF.

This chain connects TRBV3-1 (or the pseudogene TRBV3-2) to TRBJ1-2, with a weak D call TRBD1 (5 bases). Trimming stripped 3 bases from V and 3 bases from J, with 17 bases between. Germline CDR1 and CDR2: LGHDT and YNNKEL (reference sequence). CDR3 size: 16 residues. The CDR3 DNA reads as TGTGCCAGCAGCCAGGGGGGTCGGGAAGGCGACTATGGCTACACCTTC. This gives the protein CASSQGGREGDYGYTF.

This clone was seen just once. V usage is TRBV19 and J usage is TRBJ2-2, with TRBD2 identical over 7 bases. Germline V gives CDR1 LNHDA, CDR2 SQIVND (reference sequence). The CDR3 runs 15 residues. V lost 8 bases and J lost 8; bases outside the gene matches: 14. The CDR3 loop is CASDRSGGKSGELFF. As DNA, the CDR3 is TGTGCCAGTGATAGGTCCGGGGGGAAATCGGGGGAGCTGTTTTTT.